The 6 T cell receptor beta chains given below trace back to one sample, sequenced in a study of tumor-infiltrating lymphocytes in primary liver carcinoma. Priming with a constant-region primer yielded TCR beta cDNA from 400 to 550 ng total RNA. Libraries for TCR beta were built through three nested multiplex PCR rounds, which together made up a slightly modified ARM-PCR procedure. A C-beta reverse primer and TRBV1-TRBV30 forward primers served in each of the first two PCR rounds, at approximately 10 cycles apiece. TCRdb re-called the multiplex PCR reads with MiXCR, one entry per CDR3 protein. Of under 85,000 distinct CDR3 sequences detected, around 70% appear once; the ten largest clones hold 15% to 20%. Extraction of RNA together with DNA used about 17-31 mg of unsorted bulk tissue. The sequencing sample was made of liver tumor tissue from sampling region 1. Subset specified: tumor region T1, superior pole. The source is a man in his forties or fifties with primary liver carcinoma and hepatitis B virus infection.

The chain uses TRBV5-1 and TRBJ2-5; a possible D gene is TRBD2 (5 bases). There are 16 residues in the CDR3. CDR1 is SGHRS and CDR2 is YFSETQ in the germline V gene. The ends were cut back, 4 bases at V and 2 bases at J, with 18 bases in the middle. The CDR3 DNA follows: TGCGCCAGCAGCCCCCTAGCAGGATTATCACAAGAGACCCAGTACTTC. It yields the protein CASSPLAGLSQETQYF.

Ten or more counts support this clonotype. V and J are TRBV4-1 and TRBJ1-2; weak D call: TRBD1 (5 bases). Trimming removed 3 bases from V and 3 bases from J, with 8 bases in between. Looked up from germline, CDR1 is MGHRA and CDR2 is YSYEKL. The CDR3 contains 13 residues. The CDR3 bases are TGCGCCAGCAGCCAGAGGGACGACTATGGCTACACCTTC. Translated: CASSQRDDYGYTF.

This clonotype was detected ten times or more. This chain connects TRBV11-2 to TRBJ2-1; D gene ambiguous. This CDR3 is built from 14 residues. From germline, CDR1 is SGHAT and CDR2 FQNNGV. Deletions cut 8 bases from V and 1 base from J, with 12 bases between. CDR3 coding DNA: TGTGCCAGCGGGTTGGACGGGTCCTACAATGAGCAGTTCTTC. It codes for CASGLDGSYNEQFF.

Points on this clonotype: The CDR3 ends on some other residue instead of the conserved phenylalanine or tryptophan, so this is likely a read error. It is unclear where the CDR3 begins or ends on the DNA, so no DNA is shown, and the CDR3 is as TCRdb lists it. The V gene is TRBV6-5, the J gene TRBJ1-1. Germline V CDR1 and CDR2: MNHEY, SVGAGI. The CDR3 is 14 amino acids long, termini counted. CDR3 amino acids: CASSYQRRGTEAFY.

This clonotype was recorded many times. The chain has TRBV6-5 and TRBJ2-7; 8 bases line up with TRBD1. The V segment lost 6 bases and the J segment 3 bases; nucleotides outside the gene matches: 10. From germline, CDR1 is MNHEY and CDR2 SVGAGI. This CDR3 has 15 residues. The CDR3 DNA is TGTGCCAGCAGGCCCGCACGGGACAGGCACTACGAGCAGTACTTC. It encodes CASRPARDRHYEQYF.

This clonotype was recorded a few times. A read error may explain this, as a much larger clone is one base away. V and J are TRBV6-5 and TRBJ2-1; no firm D call. CDR3 length: 15 residues. CDR1 is MNHEY, CDR2 SVGAGI, per germline. The CDR3 coding sequence is TGTGTCAGCAGTTACTCGATGGGCCAATACAATGAGCAGTTCTTC. Protein sequence: CVSSYSMGQYNEQFF.